The present T cell receptor (beta chain) was sequenced within a study of T-cell memory formation after mild COVID-19. This clonotype was seen a handful of times. TCRdb called the 5' RACE reads again in MiXCR, with one record for every CDR3 protein. Of some 450,000 distinct CDR3 sequences listed, 20% are singletons. The clonotype originates from an adult woman who had mild COVID-19 (a few samples of this study predate the infection). Cell type and time point are not known. Source material: PBMCs or a T cell subset sorted from them (not recorded which).

CDR3 DNA: TGCGCCAGCAGCTACGGCAGGCGAGAGACCCAGTACTTC. Its translation is CASSYGRRETQYF. The rearrangement uses TRBV5-1 and TRBJ2-5; no definite D call. The CDR3 is 13 amino acids. V was clipped by 3 bases and J by 4 bases, with 10 bases between them. Germline CDR1 reads SGHRS; CDR2 reads YFSETQ.